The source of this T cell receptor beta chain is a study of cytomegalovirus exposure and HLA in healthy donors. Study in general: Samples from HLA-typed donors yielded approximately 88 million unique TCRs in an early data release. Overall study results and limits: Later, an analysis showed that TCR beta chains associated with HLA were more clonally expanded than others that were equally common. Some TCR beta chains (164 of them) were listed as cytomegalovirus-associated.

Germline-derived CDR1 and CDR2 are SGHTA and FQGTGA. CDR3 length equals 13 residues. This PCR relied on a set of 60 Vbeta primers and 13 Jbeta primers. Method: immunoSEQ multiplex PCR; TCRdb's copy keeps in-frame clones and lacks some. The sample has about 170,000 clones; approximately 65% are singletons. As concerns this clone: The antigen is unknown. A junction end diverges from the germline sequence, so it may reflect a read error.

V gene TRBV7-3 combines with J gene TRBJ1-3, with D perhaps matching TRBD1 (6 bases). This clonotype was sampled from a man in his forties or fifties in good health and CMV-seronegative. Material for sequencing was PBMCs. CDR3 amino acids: CASSLGGGNTIFF. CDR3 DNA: TGTGCCAGCAGCTTGGGAGGGGGAAACACCATATTTTTT.